This T cell receptor beta chain is from a study of TIL therapy for anti-PD-1-resistant metastatic lung cancer. Overall study: Tumor harvest preceded PD-1/PD-L1 blockade, followed by nivolumab treatment. Patients had a median age of approximately 50 years (range roughly 35-80).

The study, taken as a whole, reports: This highly selected cohort may not generalize to typical lung cancer patients.

The immunoSEQ assay was v3. Data came from immunoSEQ multiplex PCR; TCRdb stores just in-frame clones and leaves some out. This sample has tens of thousands of clones, with around 68% found just once. Trimming cost V 0 bases and J 2 bases, with 14 bases left between them. There are 16 residues in the CDR3. CDR1 is SGDLS and CDR2 is YYNGEE in the germline V gene. About this clone: Its matching antigen is unknown.

Stated time point: pre-treatment sample, taken before nivolumab and TIL therapy. Stage 4 NSCLC adults joined between late 2017 and January 2020. This receptor was obtained from a person between 30 and 80 years old with non-small cell lung cancer. The genes are TRBV9 and TRBJ1-2, with unresolved D. This sample comprised blood, obtained at baseline. As DNA, the CDR3 is TGTGCCAGCAGCGTAGCTACGGTAGGGATCAACTATGGCTACACCTTC. This gives the protein CASSVATVGINYGYTF.